This T cell receptor (beta chain) was identified during a study of shared clonotypes between healthy human individuals. Clones were sequenced by immunoSEQ multiplex PCR, and TCRdb holds only the in-frame ones, with some missing. This sample yields roughly 1.4 million clones, of which less than 99% are seen a single time; around 0.38% belongs to the top ten. V lost 4 bases, J lost 2 bases, and 3 bases stayed unmatched. This CDR3 is 15 amino acids long. The germline CDR1 and CDR2 sequences are SGHAT and FQNNGV. The sequence derives from a man aged 25 to 40 in good health. The gene calls are TRBV11-2 and TRBJ2-7, with 12 positions matching TRBD2. Sequenced input: naive CD4+ T cells sorted from blood. Stated subset: CD45RA+ positively selected. This chain's CDR3 is CASSSGTSGPYEQYF. The CDR3 DNA reads TGTGCCAGCAGCTCCGGGACTAGCGGGCCCTACGAGCAGTACTTC. Supplemented by reference TRBV11-2 and TRBJ2-7, the full variable domain reads EAGVAQSPRYKIIEKRQSVAFWCNPISGHATLYWYQQILGQGPKLLIQFQNNGVVDDSQLPKDRFSAERLKGVDSTLKIQPAKLEDSAVYLCASSSGTSGPYEQYFGPGTRLTVT.